What follows are 18 T cell receptor beta chains derived from one specimen sequenced in a study of blood T cell repertoires in COVID-19. This table comes from immunoSEQ multiplex PCR, and its TCRdb copy is limited to in-frame clones, with some not included. Of 65,000 to 70,000 clones in the sample, 86% were seen once. The sequenced material came from peripheral blood. Receptors originate from a man in his fifties with acute or convalescent COVID-19.

This clone was found once. The chain employs TRBV2 and TRBJ2-1; weak D call: TRBD1 (6 bases). V was pared by 10 bases and J by 9 bases, with 13 bases between. The CDR3 loop spans 11 amino acids. CDR1 is SNHLY and CDR2 is FYNNEI in the germline V gene. CDR3 in amino acids: CATSRGGEQFF. The CDR3 coding sequence is TGTGCCACCTCGAGAGGGGGTGAGCAGTTCTTC.

The genes are TRBV5-6 and TRBJ2-7, with TRBD1 matching 7 bases. V lost 3 bases to trimming and J lost 5 bases; unmatched junction nucleotides: 8. The CDR3 consists of 14 residues. Germline CDR1 SGHDT, CDR2 YYEEEE. The CDR3 region has the DNA TGTGCCAGCAGCTCCGGACAGGCAGGCGACGAGCAGTACTTC. Its protein product is CASSSGQAGDEQYF. Full variable domain (outside the CDR3, taken from reference TRBV5-6 and TRBJ2-7): DAGVTQSPTHLIKTRGQQVTLRCSPKSGHDTVSWYQQALGQGPQFIFQYYEEEERQRGNFPDRFSGHQFPNYSSELNVNALLLGDSALYLCASSSGQAGDEQYFGPGTRLTVT.

This clone showed up just a few times. DNA of the CDR3: TGTGCCAGCAGCGACTTCACTAGCGGTGGCACAGATACGCAGTATTTT. It codes for CASSDFTSGGTDTQYF. V usage is TRBV11-1 and J usage is TRBJ2-3, with 8 bases that match TRBD2. V shed 5 bases and J 1 base; nucleotides not matched to a gene: 8. CDR1 and CDR2 (germline): SGHAT, FQDESV (reference sequence). The CDR3 spans 16 residues.

The V call is TRBV6-4, the J call TRBJ1-6; unclear D gene. Germline assignment: CDR1 MRHNA and CDR2 SNTAGT. The CDR3 spans 13 residues. V shed 8 bases and J shed 7 bases, with 12 bases lying between them. The DNA of the CDR3 is TGTGCCAGCCGCATGGCAGTCAATTCACCCCTCCACTTT. It yields the protein CASRMAVNSPLHF.

The chain recombines TRBV6-5 with TRBJ2-1; a weak D match, TRBD2 (7 bases). Trimming left V 8 bases short and J 1 base short, with 15 bases between. This CDR3 is built from 15 residues. CDR1 is MNHEY and CDR2 is SVGAGI in the germline V gene. The CDR3 DNA reads as TGTGCCAGCGGGGGGGCGCGGGGATCCTACAATGAGCAGTTCTTC. Translation gives CASGGARGSYNEQFF.

The J gene is TRBJ1-6, the V gene TRBV2; D is undetermined. V dropped 2 bases and J dropped 4 bases, with 12 bases sitting between them. The length of the CDR3 is 16 residues. Germline V gives CDR1 SNHLY, CDR2 FYNNEI. CDR3 sequence reads: CASSERRPRYNSPLHF. Written as DNA, the CDR3 is TGTGCCAGCAGTGAAAGGAGACCAAGATATAATTCACCCCTCCACTTT.

The rearrangement links TRBV7-8 to TRBJ2-2; maybe TRBD2 (6 bases). Germline V gene data show CDR1 as SGHVS and CDR2 as FQNEAQ. Trimming took 4 bases from V and 7 from J, leaving 10 bases between them. The CDR3 is 13 residues long. The CDR3 DNA reads TGTGCCAGCAGCTCTACTAGCTACGGGGAGCTGTTTTTT. Translation: CASSSTSYGELFF.

This clone occurred a few times. V is TRBV9 and J is TRBJ1-4; D possibly corresponds to TRBD1 (6 bases). The CDR3 covers 16 residues. With 4 bases removed from V and 4 bases from J, the gap between germline ends came to 17 bases. Per the germline V gene, CDR1 is SGDLS and CDR2 is YYNGEE. This CDR3 reads CASSPGEGWLNEKLFF. The CDR3 DNA reads as TGTGCCAGCAGCCCAGGGGAGGGTTGGCTTAATGAAAAACTGTTTTTT.

The V gene is TRBV27, the J gene TRBJ2-1; TRBD1 might be the D (5 bases). V was shortened by 8 bases and J by 3 bases, with 17 bases between the two germline ends. Germline CDR1 MNHEY, CDR2 SMNVEV (reference sequence). The CDR3 sequence is 15 residues long. The CDR3 loop reads CASRPLRTIYNEQFF. The CDR3 DNA follows: TGTGCCAGCCGTCCCCTCAGGACAATCTACAATGAGCAGTTCTTC.

The chain joins TRBV12-5 to TRBJ2-1, with 10 bases fitting TRBD1. Unmatched junction bases numbered 6, after V lost 4 bases and J lost 15 bases. Germline CDR1 and CDR2: LGHNT and FRNRAP. This CDR3 region has 12 residues. CDR3 sequence reads: CASGSGTGVLFF. CDR3 bases: TGTGCTAGTGGTTCCGGGACAGGGGTTTTGTTCTTC.

This sequence joins TRBV23-1 and TRBJ2-1, with a possible D match to TRBD2 (5 bases). TRBV23-1 counts as an open reading frame of uncertain function. The CDR3 length is 14 residues. The V end lost 5 bases, the J end lost 3 bases, and 11 bases lay between the germline ends. CDR3: CASSKHRGYNEQFF. The CDR3 DNA follows: TGCGCCAGCAGTAAACACCGGGGCTACAATGAGCAGTTCTTC.

V is TRBV5-4 and J is TRBJ2-3; D remains unclear. Germline CDR1 is SGHNT and CDR2 is YYREEE (reference sequence). The CDR3 sequence is 11 residues long. Trimming left V 3 bases short and J 3 bases short, with 2 bases between. CDR3 in DNA: TGTGCCAGCAGCTCGACAGATACGCAGTATTTT. Its translation: CASSSTDTQYF.

V and J are TRBV6-2 or TRBV6-3 and TRBJ2-1; 9 bases agree with TRBD2. CDR3 length: 16 residues. Germline V lookup: CDR1 MNHEY, CDR2 SVGEGT. J was trimmed by 6 bases and V by 0 bases; bases with no gene match: 6. The CDR3 protein is CASSYSSSGGPNEQFF. Written as DNA, the CDR3 is TGTGCCAGCAGTTACTCTTCCAGCGGGGGGCCCAATGAGCAGTTCTTC.

V is TRBV6-1 and J is TRBJ1-1, with 7 nucleotides matching TRBD1. CDR3 length: 15 amino acids. With V trimmed by 3 bases and J by 4 bases, 8 bases remained unmatched. Germline CDR1 reads MNHNS; CDR2 reads SASEGT. In DNA, the CDR3 is TGTGCCAGCAGTGAGATCACTACAGGGGCCACTGAAGCTTTCTTT. Translating gives CASSEITTGATEAFF.

V gene TRBV10-1 combines with J gene TRBJ1-6; D is ambiguous. The CDR3 has 13 amino acids. V gave up 5 bases and J gave up 8 bases, with 10 bases separating them. Looked up from germline, CDR1 is WNHNN and CDR2 is SYGVQD (reference sequence). CDR3 nucleotides: TGCGCCAGCAGTCCGACGCGGGATTCACCCCTCCACTTT. Residues: CASSPTRDSPLHF.

J is TRBJ1-3 and V is TRBV27; 9 nucleotides match TRBD1. The V gene's germline CDR1 is MNHEY and CDR2 SMNVEV (reference sequence). The CDR3 consists of 15 residues. J lost 4 bases, V lost 3 bases, and 4 bases had no gene match. CDR3 sequence: CASSFDRGSGNTIYF. The CDR3 DNA follows: TGTGCCAGCAGTTTCGACAGGGGGTCGGGAAACACCATATATTTT.

The chain recombines TRBV6-5 with TRBJ1-3; tentatively, D is TRBD1 (6 bases). Germline loops: CDR1 MNHEY, CDR2 SVGAGI. There are 14 residues in the CDR3. Trimming removed 10 bases from V and 8 bases from J, with 21 bases in between. The CDR3 loop reads CAILRGGRADTIYF. In nucleotides, the CDR3 is TGTGCCATCCTAAGGGGGGGGCGAGCGGACACCATATATTTT.

This chain connects TRBV21-1 to TRBJ1-4; no DNA check was done on the table's D call, TRBD1. TRBV21-1 is termed a pseudogene. This CDR3 is 17 amino acids long. The CDR3 sequence is CASSARDRGPSYEKLFF. The DNA of the CDR3 is TGTGCCAGCAGCGCCCGGGACAGGGGTCCCTCCTATGAAAAACTGTTTTTT.